The rows below give T cell receptor beta chains drawn from one sample of a study of blood T cell repertoires in COVID-19. Sequencing used immunoSEQ multiplex PCR; TCRdb keeps in-frame clones, though not all of them. This sample has some 200,000 clones, with 90% to 95% found just once. The sample comprised peripheral blood. These receptors all come from a young man with COVID-19, enrolled during active disease. CDR3s include the opening cysteine and the closing phenylalanine or tryptophan. The order of the fields is clone size, J gene, V gene, D gene, CDR3 DNA, CDR3 protein. A D gene is named only where the DNA matches it firmly. A row's size may be missing; if present it is once, few, many or a size class.

NA | TRBJ1-2 | TRBV5-1 | TRBD1 | TGCGCCAGCAGCCCCGGGACAGGGAAGGGAGTGAGGTATGGCTACACCTTC | CASSPGTGKGVRYGYTF
NA | TRBJ1-2 | TRBV5-1 | NA | TGCGCCAGCAGCTTGGCCGCGGACAGTGGCTACACCTTC | CASSLAADSGYTF
NA | TRBJ2-5 | TRBV11-2 | TRBD2 | TGTGCCAGCAGCTTGGATACTAGCGGGGTCCAAGAGACCCAGTACTTC | CASSLDTSGVQETQYF
NA | TRBJ1-4 | TRBV27 | NA | TGTGCCAGCTCTTATCGCGGGGGGGCAACTAATGAAAAACTGTTTTTT | CASSYRGGATNEKLFF
NA | TRBJ2-2 | TRBV5-1 | NA | TGCGCCAGCAGCTTGTTACTTCCCGAGCCCGGGGAGCTGTTTTTT | CASSLLLPEPGELFF
NA | TRBJ1-2 | TRBV27 | NA | TGTGCCAGCAGGGCCGGACGGGGATTGGGTGGCTACACCTTC | CASRAGRGLGGYTF
NA | TRBJ2-7 | TRBV4-2 | TRBD2 | TGTGCCAGCAGCCCGACGGGTAGCGGGGCCTACGAGCAGTACTTC | CASSPTGSGAYEQYF
NA | TRBJ1-4 | TRBV5-1 | NA | TGCGCCAGCACCCTCGGGGGGAATAATGAAAAACTGTTTTTT | CASTLGGNNEKLFF
NA | TRBJ1-5 | TRBV19 | NA | TGTGCCAGTAGTATGGTCAGGGAGGGTCAGCCCCAGCATTTT | CASSMVREGQPQHF
NA | TRBJ1-3 | TRBV3-1/TRBV3-2 | NA | TGTGCCAGCAGCCCCATAGAAAACACCATATATTTT | CASSPIENTIYF
NA | TRBJ2-5 | TRBV7-2 | TRBD1 | TGTGCCAGCAGCCTATACGACAGGGCTTTCGGGACCCAGTACTTC | CASSLYDRAFGTQYF
once | TRBJ1-1 | TRBV5-1 | TRBD1 | TGCGCCAGCAGCCCGGGACAGGGCGGCACTGAAGCTTTCTTT | CASSPGQGGTEAFF
NA | TRBJ2-7 | TRBV27 | TRBD1 | TGTGCCAGCAGTTTAAGAACTCCGGGACAGGGGCCCTACGAGCAGTACTTC | CASSLRTPGQGPYEQYF
NA | TRBJ2-5 | TRBV3-1/TRBV3-2 | NA | TGTGCCAGCAGCCATCAGGGGGGACAAGAGACCCAGTACTTC | CASSHQGGQETQYF
NA | TRBJ2-7 | TRBV28 | NA | TGTGCCAGCAGTCCCCCCCTTGCCTACGAGCAGTACTTC | CASSPPLAYEQYF
NA | TRBJ2-2 | TRBV9 | NA | TGTGCCAGCAGCGACGGGACTCCTCGCGGGGAGCTGTTTTTT | CASSDGTPRGELFF
NA | TRBJ1-2 | TRBV6-5 | NA | TGTGCCAGCAGCTCGGGAGGGGGGGACTATGGCTACACCTTC | CASSSGGGDYGYTF
NA | TRBJ1-2 | TRBV9 | TRBD1 | TGTGCCAGCAGCGTAGTACAGGGGACAGGGGGAGATGGCTACACCTTC | CASSVVQGTGGDGYTF
NA | TRBJ2-5 | TRBV12-3/TRBV12-4 | TRBD2 | TGTGCCAGCAGTCCTAGCGGGGGAAAGACCCAGTACTTC | CASSPSGGKTQYF
NA | TRBJ1-5 | TRBV6-1 | NA | TGTGCCAGCAGTGAACCGGGTGGAGGCAATCAGCCCCAGCATTTT | CASSEPGGGNQPQHF
NA | TRBJ1-5 | TRBV19 | NA | TGTGCCAGTAGTAAGGGGTATAGCAATCAGCCCCAGCATTTT | CASSKGYSNQPQHF
NA | TRBJ2-1 | TRBV2 | TRBD2 | TGTGCCAGCAGGGGACTAGCGGGGGTGGGTGAGCAGTTCTTC | CASRGLAGVGEQFF
NA | TRBJ1-4 | TRBV12-3/TRBV12-4 | NA | TGTGCCAGCAGTTTTCAGGGCCCTGAAAAACTGTTTTTT | CASSFQGPEKLFF
NA | TRBJ1-1 | TRBV5-1 | NA | TGCGCCAGCAGCTTTAATCCGAACACTGAAGCTTTCTTT | CASSFNPNTEAFF
NA | TRBJ1-2 | TRBV15 | NA | TGTGCCACCAGCAGAGACCTTGGGACGGGAGGTTACTATGGCTACACCTTC | CATSRDLGTGGYYGYTF